This TCR beta chain originates from a study of T cell repertoires in aging, cancer and after chemotherapy. Findings and limits, study-wide: Across the chemotherapy interval, each cancer cohort showed higher median generation probability, suggesting thymic rebound. Age-matched healthy donors had significantly more diverse, less clonal blood TCR repertoires than untreated cancer patients.

The template was genomic DNA from peripheral blood, not RNA. Germline V CDR1 and CDR2: SQVTM, ANQGSEA. CDR3 length: 8 amino acids. This clonotype qualifies as medium-sized (0.01 to 0.1%). The antigen is undetermined. The junction departs from germline at one end; a sequencing error may be responsible. A mixed TRB-A/B primer pool amplified rearranged TRB by multiplex touch-down PCR. Via MiXCR, TCRdb re-called the multiplex PCR reads, giving one row per CDR3 protein. This sample has some 10,000 distinct CDR3 sequences, with 30% to 40% found just once. Sequencing was done on a sample of blood. The TCR was taken from a human donor in good health. The chain couples TRBV29-1 to TRBJ2-5; D gene ambiguous. This CDR3 is CSVVKGHF. The CDR3 nucleotides read TGCAGCGTTGTAAAGGGCCACTTC.